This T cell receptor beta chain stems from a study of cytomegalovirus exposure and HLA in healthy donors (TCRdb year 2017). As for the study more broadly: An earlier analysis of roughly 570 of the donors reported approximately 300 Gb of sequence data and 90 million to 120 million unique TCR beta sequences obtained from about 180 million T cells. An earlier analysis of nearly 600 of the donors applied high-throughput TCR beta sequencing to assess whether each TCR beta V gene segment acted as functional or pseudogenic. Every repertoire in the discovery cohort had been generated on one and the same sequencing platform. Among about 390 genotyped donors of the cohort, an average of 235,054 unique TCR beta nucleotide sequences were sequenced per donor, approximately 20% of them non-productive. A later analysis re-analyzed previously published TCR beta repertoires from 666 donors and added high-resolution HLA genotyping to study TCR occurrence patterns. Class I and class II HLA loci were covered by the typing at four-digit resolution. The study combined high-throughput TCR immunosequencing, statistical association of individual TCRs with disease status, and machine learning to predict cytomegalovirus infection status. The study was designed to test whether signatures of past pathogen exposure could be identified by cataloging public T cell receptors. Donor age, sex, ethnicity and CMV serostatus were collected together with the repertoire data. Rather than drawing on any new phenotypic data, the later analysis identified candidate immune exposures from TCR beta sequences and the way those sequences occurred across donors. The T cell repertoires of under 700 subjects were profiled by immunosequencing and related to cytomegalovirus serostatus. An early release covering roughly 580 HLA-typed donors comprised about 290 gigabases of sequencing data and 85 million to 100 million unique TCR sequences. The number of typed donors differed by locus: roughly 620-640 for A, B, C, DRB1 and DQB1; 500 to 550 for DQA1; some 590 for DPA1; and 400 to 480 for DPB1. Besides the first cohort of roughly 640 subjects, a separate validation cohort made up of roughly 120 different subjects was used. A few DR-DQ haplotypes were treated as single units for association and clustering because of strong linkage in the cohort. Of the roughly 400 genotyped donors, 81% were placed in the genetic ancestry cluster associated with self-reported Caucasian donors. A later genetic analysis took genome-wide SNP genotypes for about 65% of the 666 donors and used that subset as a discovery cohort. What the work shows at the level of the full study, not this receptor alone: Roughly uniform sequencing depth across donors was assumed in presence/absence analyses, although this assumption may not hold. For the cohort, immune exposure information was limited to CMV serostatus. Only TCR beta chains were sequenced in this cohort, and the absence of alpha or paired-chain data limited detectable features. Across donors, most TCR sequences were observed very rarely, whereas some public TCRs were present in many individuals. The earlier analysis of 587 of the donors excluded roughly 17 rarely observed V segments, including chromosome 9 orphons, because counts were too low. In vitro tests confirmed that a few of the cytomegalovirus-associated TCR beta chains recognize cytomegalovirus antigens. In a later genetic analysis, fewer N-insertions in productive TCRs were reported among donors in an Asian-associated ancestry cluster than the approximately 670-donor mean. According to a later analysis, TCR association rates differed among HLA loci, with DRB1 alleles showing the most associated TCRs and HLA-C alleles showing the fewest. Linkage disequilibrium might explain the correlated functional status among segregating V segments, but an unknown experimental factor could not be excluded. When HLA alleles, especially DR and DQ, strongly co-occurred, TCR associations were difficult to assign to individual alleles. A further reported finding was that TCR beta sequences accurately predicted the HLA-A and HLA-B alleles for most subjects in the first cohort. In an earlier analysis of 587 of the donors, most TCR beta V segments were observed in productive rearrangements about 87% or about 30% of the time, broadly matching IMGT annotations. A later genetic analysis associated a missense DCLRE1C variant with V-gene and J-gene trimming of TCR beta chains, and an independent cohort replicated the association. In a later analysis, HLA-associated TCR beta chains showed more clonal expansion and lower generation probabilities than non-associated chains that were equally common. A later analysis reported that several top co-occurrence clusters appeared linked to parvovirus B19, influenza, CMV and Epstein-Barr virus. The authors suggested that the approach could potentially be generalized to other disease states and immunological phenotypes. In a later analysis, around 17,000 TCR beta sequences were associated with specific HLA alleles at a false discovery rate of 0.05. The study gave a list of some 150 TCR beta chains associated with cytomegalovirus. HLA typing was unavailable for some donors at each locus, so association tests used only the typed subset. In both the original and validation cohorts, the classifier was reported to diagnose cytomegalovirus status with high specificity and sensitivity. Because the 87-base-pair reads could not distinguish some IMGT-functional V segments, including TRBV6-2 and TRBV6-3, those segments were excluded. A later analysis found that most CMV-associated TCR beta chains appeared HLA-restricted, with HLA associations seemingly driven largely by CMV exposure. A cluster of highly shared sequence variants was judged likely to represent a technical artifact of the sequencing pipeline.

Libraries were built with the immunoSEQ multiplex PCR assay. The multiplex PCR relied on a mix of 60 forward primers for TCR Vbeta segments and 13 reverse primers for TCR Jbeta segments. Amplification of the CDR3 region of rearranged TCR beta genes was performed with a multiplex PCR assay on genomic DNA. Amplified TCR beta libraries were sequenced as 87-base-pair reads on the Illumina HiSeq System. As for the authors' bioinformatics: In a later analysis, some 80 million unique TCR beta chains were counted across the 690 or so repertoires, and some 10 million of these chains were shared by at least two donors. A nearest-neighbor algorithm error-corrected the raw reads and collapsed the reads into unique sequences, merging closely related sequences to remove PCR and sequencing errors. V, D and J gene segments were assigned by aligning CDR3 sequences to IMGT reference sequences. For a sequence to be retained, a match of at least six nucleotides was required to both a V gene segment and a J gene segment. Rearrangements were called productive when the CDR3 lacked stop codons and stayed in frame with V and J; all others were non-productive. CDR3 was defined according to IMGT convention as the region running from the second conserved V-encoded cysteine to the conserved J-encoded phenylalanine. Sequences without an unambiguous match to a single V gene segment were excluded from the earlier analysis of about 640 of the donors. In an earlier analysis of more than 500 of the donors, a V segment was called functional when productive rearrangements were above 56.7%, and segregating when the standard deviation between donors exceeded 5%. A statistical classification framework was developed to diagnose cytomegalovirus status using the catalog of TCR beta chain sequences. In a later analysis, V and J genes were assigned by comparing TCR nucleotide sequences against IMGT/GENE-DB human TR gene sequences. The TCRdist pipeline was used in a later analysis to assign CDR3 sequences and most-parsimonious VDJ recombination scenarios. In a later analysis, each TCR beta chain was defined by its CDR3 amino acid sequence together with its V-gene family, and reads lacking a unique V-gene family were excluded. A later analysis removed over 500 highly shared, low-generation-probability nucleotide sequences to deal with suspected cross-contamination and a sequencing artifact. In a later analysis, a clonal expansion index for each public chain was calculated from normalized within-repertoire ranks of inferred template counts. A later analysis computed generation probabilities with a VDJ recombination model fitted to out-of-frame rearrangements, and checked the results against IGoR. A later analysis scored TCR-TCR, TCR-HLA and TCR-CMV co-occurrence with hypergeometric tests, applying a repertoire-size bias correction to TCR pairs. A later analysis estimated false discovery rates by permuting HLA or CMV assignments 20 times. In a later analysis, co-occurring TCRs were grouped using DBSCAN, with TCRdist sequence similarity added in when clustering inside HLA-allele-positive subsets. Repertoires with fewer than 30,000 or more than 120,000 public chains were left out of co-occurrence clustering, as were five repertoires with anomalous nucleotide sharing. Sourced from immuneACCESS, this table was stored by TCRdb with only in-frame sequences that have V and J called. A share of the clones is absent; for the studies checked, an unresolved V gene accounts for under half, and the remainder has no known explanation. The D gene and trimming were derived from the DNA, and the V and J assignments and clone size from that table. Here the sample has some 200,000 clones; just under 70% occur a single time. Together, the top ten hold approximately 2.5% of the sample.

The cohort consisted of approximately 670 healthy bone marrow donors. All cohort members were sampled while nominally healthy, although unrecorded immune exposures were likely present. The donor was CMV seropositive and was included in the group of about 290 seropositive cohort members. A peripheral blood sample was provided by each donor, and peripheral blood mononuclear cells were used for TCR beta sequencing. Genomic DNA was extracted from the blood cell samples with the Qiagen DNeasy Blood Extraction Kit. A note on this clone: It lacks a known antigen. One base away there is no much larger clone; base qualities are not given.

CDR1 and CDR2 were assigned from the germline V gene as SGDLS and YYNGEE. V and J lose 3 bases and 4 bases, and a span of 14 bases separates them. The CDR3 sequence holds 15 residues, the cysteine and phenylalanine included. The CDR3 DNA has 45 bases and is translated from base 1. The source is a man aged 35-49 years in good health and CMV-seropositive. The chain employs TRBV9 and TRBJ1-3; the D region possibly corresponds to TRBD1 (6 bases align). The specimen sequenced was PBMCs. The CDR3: CASSAGIGTGNTIYF. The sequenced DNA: TGTGCCAGCAGCGCCGGAATTGGGACAGGAAACACCATATATTTT.